The clone carrying this T cell receptor (beta chain) turned up a few times. The data stem from a study of blood T cell repertoires in COVID-19. Study-level background: The origin of the acute and convalescent COVID-19 samples was the United States, Italy and Spain.

Authors' processing steps: Estimation of nucleated cell counts relied on the amplification of reference gene primers. Method: immunoSEQ multiplex PCR; TCRdb's copy keeps in-frame clones and lacks some. V, J and clone size reflect that table, while D and trimming were determined from the DNA. Among around 130,000 clones, about 84% were seen once, and the ten largest hold 9% to 15%. Germline V gene lookup returns CDR1 KGHDR and CDR2 SFDVKD. The CDR3 covers 15 residues. V was shortened by 0 bases and J by 0 bases, with 8 bases between the two germline ends. The sequence was collected from a woman aged 55-70 years with acute or convalescent COVID-19. The specimen was peripheral blood. The J gene is TRBJ2-7, the V gene TRBV24-1, with D possibly TRBD2 on 5 matching bases. In DNA, the CDR3 is TGTGCCACCAGTGATTTGCGGGGAAACTCCTACGAGCAGTACTTC. The encoded protein is CATSDLRGNSYEQYF.